The clone carrying this T cell receptor beta chain was detected only a few times. The antigen remains undetermined. The sample originates from a study of lymphopenia after photon versus proton radiotherapy. From germline, CDR1 is MDHEN and CDR2 SYDVKM. With 3 bases removed from V and 5 bases from J, the gap between germline ends came to 10 bases. CDR3 length: 13 amino acids. The method was immunoSEQ multiplex PCR; TCRdb's version includes in-frame clones alone and lacks a portion of them. This repertoire shows approximately 8,000 clones, about 86% found once; its top ten account for 21%. Study findings and constraints: A bigger post-nadir fall in TCR diversity correlated inversely with survival time in deceased patients. Authors raise, but do not show, better survival with proton therapy.

The V gene is TRBV28, the J gene TRBJ1-2; a weak D match, TRBD1 (5 bases). The sequence derives from a man older than 75 with cholangiocarcinoma. The source was peripheral blood, collected from a patient treated with photon-based radiotherapy. The CDR3 protein is CASSLGGGYGYTF. The CDR3 DNA is TGTGCCAGCAGTTTGGGGGGTGGGTATGGCTACACCTTC.